The clone carrying this TCR beta chain was recorded only once. Its antigen is currently unknown. Repertoires were generated with immunoSEQ multiplex PCR, while TCRdb's copy carries only in-frame clones and drops some. The data contain roughly 140,000 clones, roughly 88% of them singletons. Germline V gives CDR1 SNHLY, CDR2 FYNNEI. Trimming took off 4 bases at V and 5 bases at J, with 11 bases between the two ends. This CDR3 is 13 amino acids long. This sample stems from a study of Ad26.COV2.S vaccination and SARS-CoV-2 variants. Broader study findings: An underestimation of total T cell responses may have resulted from the TCR breadth and depth analyses. Whether participants received vaccine or placebo, their non-spike TCR breadth was similar.

The V call is TRBV2, the J call TRBJ2-5, with D tentatively TRBD2 (7 bases). The input for sequencing was peripheral blood, taken after recovery from COVID-19. This clonotype originated in a human donor who had recovered from COVID-19. The CDR3 bases are TGTGCCAGCAGTGGAGGGGGAGGGGAGACCCAGTACTTC. It encodes CASSGGGGETQYF.